The rows below give T cell receptor beta chains drawn from one sample of a study of OX40 agonist ivuxolimab in advanced cancers. Some clones are missing from TCRdb's copy, which holds only in-frame ones; the method was immunoSEQ multiplex PCR. Seen here are roughly 61,000 clones, approximately 86% observed once, and the top ten hold around 0.6%. Source: CD4+ or CD8+ T cells sorted from blood, taken in a trial of the OX40 agonist ivuxolimab. All receptors derive from an adult with an advanced solid tumor such as melanoma, head and neck, liver or kidney cancer. Each CDR3 is given with its conserved first and last residue.

v_gene	CDR3aa
TRBV18	CASSPGASASYEQYF
TRBV30	CAWSFAGELSEQYF
TRBV19	CASSGRRGAGQPQHF
TRBV7-2	CASSEGTYEQYF
TRBV5-6	CASSLVVGDRHQPQHF
TRBV7-3	CASSFRGKETEAFF
TRBV7-2	CASSLVAGNQETQYF
TRBV11-2	CASSLVWAGRTAGHEQYF
TRBV7-6	CASSSVSRGLGNTIYF
TRBV11-3	CASSPGTSGGGNNEQFF
TRBV27	CASSPVSLYEQYF
TRBV7-2	CASSSGTSQAEQFF
TRBV6-1	CATRGRVEGYGYTF
TRBV14	CASSRLAIINEQFF
TRBV9	CASSRLAANYNEQFF
TRBV6-6	CASTQALSSYNEQFF
TRBV18	CASSNRDRGLTGNTIYF
TRBV4-2	CASSQWGLAGGDTQYF
TRBV14	CASSQDSVSYEQYF
TRBV5-4	CASSLAGTAYGYTF
TRBV14	CASSQGAGPEKQYF
TRBV5-1	CASSWTDPSTDTQYF
TRBV11-2	CASSLGRNSYEQYF
TRBV9	CASSVEGHFDNEQFF
TRBV4-1	CASSHLKLAGVAGELFF
TRBV19	CASRNENYGYTF
TRBV7-9	CASGRGDGTYNEQFF
TRBV5-4	CASSLAGRRTEAFF
TRBV4-3	CASSQDWRVSGNTIYF
TRBV5-4	CASSLAGTSGTNEQFF
TRBV4-3	CASSQGPATDTQYF
TRBV7-2	CASSLSESYEQYF
TRBV14	CASSQDIRDSNEKLFF
TRBV4-3	CASSQAPAAPGANVLTF
TRBV30	CAWSVLTNHEQYF
TRBV5-6	CASSLAWTGGGEQYF
TRBV6-4	CASSDGYNSPLHF
TRBV5-5	CASSSLSRGGYEQYF
TRBV11-2	CASSPNIGGSGYTF
TRBV5-1	CASSEGTSGETQYF
TRBV7-2	CASSDQPGAEAFF
TRBV28	CASSGGPGQPQHF
TRBV6-6	CASSSQRGGAGEQYF
TRBV7-2	CASSLGVGSYNEQFF
TRBV9	CASSVGSLAYNEQFF
TRBV15	CATSVPGLAGGGDTQYF
TRBV18	CASSPGTVGSYEQYF